This is a list of T cell receptor beta chains from one sample in a study of T cell clones after liver transplantation. Libraries were prepared by immunoSEQ multiplex PCR; TCRdb keeps only in-frame clonotypes and omits some of them. The table includes about 16,000 clones, 82% detected once. Sample: CD8+ T cells from blood, taken approximately 45 months after liver transplant. These receptors were collected from a human patient who received a liver transplant. Some of the T cells might come from the graft donor. CDR3s include the opening cysteine and the closing phenylalanine or tryptophan. A D gene is named only where the DNA matches it firmly. Where a row states a size, it is once, few, many or the class of an expanded clone; other rows omit it.

CASSPVPGQETQYF	TGTGCCAGCAGCCCCGTTCCGGGACAAGAGACCCAGTACTTC	TRBV7-9	.	.	14	TRBJ2-5
CASSFFPEQDNEKLFF	TGTGCCAGCAGTTTCTTCCCGGAACAAGATAATGAAAAACTGTTTTTT	TRBV28	.	.	16	TRBJ1-4
CASRLAGSYNEQFF	TGTGCCAGCAGACTAGCGGGTAGCTACAATGAGCAGTTCTTC	TRBV11-2	.	TRBD2	14	TRBJ2-1
CASSPHLVRYGYTF	TGCGCCAGCAGCCCCCACTTGGTCCGCTATGGCTACACCTTC	TRBV4-1	once	.	14	TRBJ1-2
CASSEAGGKSYGYTF	TGTGCCAGCAGTGAAGCGGGAGGGAAGAGCTATGGCTACACCTTC	TRBV2	.	.	15	TRBJ1-2
CASRAGSEQYF	TGTGCCAGCAGAGCCGGGTCCGAGCAGTACTTC	TRBV27	.	.	11	TRBJ2-7
CASTPDRVDTEAFF	TGTGCCAGCACCCCGGACAGGGTTGACACTGAAGCTTTCTTT	TRBV27	.	TRBD1	14	TRBJ1-1
CASSQALGDEQFF	TGCGCCAGCAGCCAGGCTCTCGGCGATGAGCAGTTCTTC	TRBV4-1	.	.	13	TRBJ2-1
CASSSGLAGVDTGELFF	TGTGCCAGCAGCTCAGGACTAGCGGGAGTGGACACCGGGGAGCTGTTTTTT	TRBV7-9	.	TRBD2	17	TRBJ2-2
CASSESRAQYF	TGCGCCAGCAGTGAGTCCCGGGCCCAGTACTTC	TRBV10-2	.	.	11	TRBJ2-7
CASSLTGETEAFF	TGTGCCAGCAGTCTCACAGGGGAGACTGAAGCTTTCTTT	TRBV28	.	TRBD1	13	TRBJ1-1
CASSFARAYTEAFF	TGTGCCAGCAGTTTTGCCCGGGCATACACTGAAGCTTTCTTT	TRBV28	.	.	14	TRBJ1-1
CASSIGPSNQPQHF	TGTGCCAGTAGTATAGGACCCAGCAATCAGCCCCAGCATTTT	TRBV19	.	.	14	TRBJ1-5
CASSYSQNSPLHF	TGTGCCAGCAGTTACTCACAGAATTCACCCCTCCACTTT	TRBV6-5	.	.	13	TRBJ1-6
CASSRTHGGLTEAFF	TGTGCCAGCAGTCGGACGCATGGGGGGCTCACTGAAGCTTTCTTT	TRBV6-6	.	.	15	TRBJ1-1